Listed below are T cell receptor beta chains from one sample, sequenced in a study of blood T cell repertoires in COVID-19. Clones were sequenced by immunoSEQ multiplex PCR, and TCRdb holds only the in-frame ones, with some missing. The sample has 100,000 to 150,000 clones; approximately 80% are singletons. What was sequenced was peripheral blood. Source of these receptors: a woman between 50 and 59 years old with acute or convalescent COVID-19. CDR3s include the opening cysteine and the closing phenylalanine or tryptophan. The D gene is left open where the match is weak. A clone size is listed for some rows: how often the clone was seen (once, few, many), or a class if it is expanded.

>-|TRBJ1-6|-|TRBV28
TGTGCCAGCACCAACCCGGGTCTGTCCCTCCACTTT
CASTNPGLSLHF
>-|TRBJ2-1|-|TRBV5-4
TGTGCCAGCAGCGAGATGTCGGTAAATGAGCAGTTCTTC
CASSEMSVNEQFF
>-|TRBJ2-6|-|TRBV11-1
TGTGCCAGCAGGAGGGCTGGGGCCAACGTCCTGACTTTC
CASRRAGANVLTF
>few|TRBJ1-2|TRBD1|TRBV30
TGTGCCTGGAGTTCCGGGACAGGGGGTCATGGCTACACCTTC
CAWSSGTGGHGYTF
>-|TRBJ2-3|TRBD2|TRBV14
TGTGCCAGCAGCCAAGATAGTATACTAGCGGGGGACACAGATACGCAGTATTTT
CASSQDSILAGDTDTQYF
>-|TRBJ2-1|TRBD2|TRBV27
TGTGCCAGCAGAACAGGGACTAGCGGGGGGGACGAGCAGTTCTTC
CASRTGTSGGDEQFF
>-|TRBJ1-2|TRBD1|TRBV13
TGTGCCAGCAGCAGCGACGCCGGGACAGGGAGCAGTGGCTACACCTTC
CASSSDAGTGSSGYTF
>once|TRBJ1-1|-|TRBV30
TGTGCCTGGACAGGGGTCGTCACTGAAGCTTTCTTT
CAWTGVVTEAFF
>few|TRBJ1-1|TRBD1|TRBV7-9
TGTGCCAGCAGCTTCTACAGGGGGTATATAGGCACTGAAGCTTTCTTT
CASSFYRGYIGTEAFF
>-|TRBJ2-3|TRBD2|TRBV5-8
TGTGCCAGCAGCAGTCTAGCGGGGGGGCCCACAGATACGCAGTATTTT
CASSSLAGGPTDTQYF
>once|TRBJ2-1|-|TRBV5-4
TGTGCCAGCAGAGATCCCGGGGGACCCTTATACAATGAGCAGTTCTTC
CASRDPGGPLYNEQFF
>-|TRBJ2-3|TRBD2|TRBV7-2
TGTGCCAGCAGCCTGCGGGGGATCACAGATACGCAGTATTTT
CASSLRGITDTQYF
>-|TRBJ2-5|-|TRBV19
TGTGCCAGTAGGGAGACAGCAACCCAAGAGACCCAGTACTTC
CASRETATQETQYF
>-|TRBJ2-5|TRBD2|TRBV11-2
TGTGCCAGCAGCTTAGATCGACTAGCGGAAGAGTACTTC
CASSLDRLAEEYF